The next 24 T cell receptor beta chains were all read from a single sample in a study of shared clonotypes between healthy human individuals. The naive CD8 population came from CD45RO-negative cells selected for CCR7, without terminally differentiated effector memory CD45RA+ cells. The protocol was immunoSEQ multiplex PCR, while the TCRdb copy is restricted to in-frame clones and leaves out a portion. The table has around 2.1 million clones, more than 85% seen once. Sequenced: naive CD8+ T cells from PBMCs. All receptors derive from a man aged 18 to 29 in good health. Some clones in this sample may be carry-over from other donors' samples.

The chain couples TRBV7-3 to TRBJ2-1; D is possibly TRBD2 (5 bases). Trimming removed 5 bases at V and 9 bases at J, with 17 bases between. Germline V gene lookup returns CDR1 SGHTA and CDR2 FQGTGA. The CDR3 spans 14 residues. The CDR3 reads CASSLHGGRPEQFF. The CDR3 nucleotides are TGTGCCAGCAGCCTCCACGGAGGCAGGCCTGAGCAGTTCTTC.

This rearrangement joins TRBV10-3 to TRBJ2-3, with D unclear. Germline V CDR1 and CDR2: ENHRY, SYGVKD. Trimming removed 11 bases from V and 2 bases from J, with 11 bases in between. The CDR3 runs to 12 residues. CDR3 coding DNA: TGTGCCCCACCACCGGCCACAGATACGCAGTATTTT. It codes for CAPPPATDTQYF.

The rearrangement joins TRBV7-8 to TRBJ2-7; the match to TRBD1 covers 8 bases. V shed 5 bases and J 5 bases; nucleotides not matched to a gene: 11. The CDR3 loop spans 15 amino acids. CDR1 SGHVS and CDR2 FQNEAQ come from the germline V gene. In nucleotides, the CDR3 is TGTGCCAGCAGCGTTCATGACAGGGGCATCCACGAGCAGTACTTC. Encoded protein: CASSVHDRGIHEQYF.

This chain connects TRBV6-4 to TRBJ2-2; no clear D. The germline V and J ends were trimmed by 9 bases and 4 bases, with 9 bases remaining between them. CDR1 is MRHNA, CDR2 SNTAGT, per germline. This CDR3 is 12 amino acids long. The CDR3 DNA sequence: TGTGCCAGTGATGTAGGCACCGGGGAGCTGTTTTTT. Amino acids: CASDVGTGELFF.

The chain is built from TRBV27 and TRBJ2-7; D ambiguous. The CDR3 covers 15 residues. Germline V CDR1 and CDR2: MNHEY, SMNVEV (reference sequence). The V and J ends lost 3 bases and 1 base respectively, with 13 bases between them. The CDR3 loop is CASSFIGPISYEQYF. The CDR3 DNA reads TGTGCCAGCAGTTTTATCGGGCCGATTTCCTACGAGCAGTACTTC.

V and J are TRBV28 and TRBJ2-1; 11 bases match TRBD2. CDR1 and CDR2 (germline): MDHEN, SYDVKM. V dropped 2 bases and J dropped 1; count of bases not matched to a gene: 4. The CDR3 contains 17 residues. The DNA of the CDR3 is TGTGCCAGCAGTTTAGCTACTAGCGGGAGTTCCTACAATGAGCAGTTCTTC. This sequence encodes CASSLATSGSSYNEQFF. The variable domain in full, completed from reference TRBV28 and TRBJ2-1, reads DVKVTQSSRYLVKRTGEKVFLECVQDMDHENMFWYRQDPGLGLRLIYFSYDVKMKEKGDIPEGYSVSREKKERFSLILESASTNQTSMYLCASSLATSGSSYNEQFFGPGTRLTVL.

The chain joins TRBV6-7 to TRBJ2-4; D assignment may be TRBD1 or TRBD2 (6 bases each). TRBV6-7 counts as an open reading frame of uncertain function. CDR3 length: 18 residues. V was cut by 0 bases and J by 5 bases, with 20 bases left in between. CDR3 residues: CASSYSSYGGGSQNIQYF. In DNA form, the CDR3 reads TGTGCCAGCAGTTACTCCTCATACGGGGGCGGTAGCCAAAACATTCAGTACTTC.

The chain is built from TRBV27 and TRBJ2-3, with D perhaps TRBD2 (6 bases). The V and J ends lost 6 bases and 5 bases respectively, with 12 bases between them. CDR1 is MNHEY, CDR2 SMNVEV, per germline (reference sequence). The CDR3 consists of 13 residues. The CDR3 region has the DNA TGTGCCAGCAGGGCAACGCGGGGAGATACGCAGTATTTT. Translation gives CASRATRGDTQYF.

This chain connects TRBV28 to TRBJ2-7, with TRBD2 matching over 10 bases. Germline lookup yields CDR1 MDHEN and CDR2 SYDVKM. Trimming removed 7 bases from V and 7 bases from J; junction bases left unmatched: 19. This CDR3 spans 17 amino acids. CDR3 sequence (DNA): TGTGCCAGCAAACTAACCACGGTGGCTAGCGGGAGAGGAGAGCAGTACTTC. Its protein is CASKLTTVASGRGEQYF.

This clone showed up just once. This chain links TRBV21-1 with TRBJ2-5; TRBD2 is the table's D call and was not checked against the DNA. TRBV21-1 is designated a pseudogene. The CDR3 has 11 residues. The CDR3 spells CASRIQETQYF. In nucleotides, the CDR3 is TGTGCCAGTAGAATTCAAGAGACCCAGTACTTC.

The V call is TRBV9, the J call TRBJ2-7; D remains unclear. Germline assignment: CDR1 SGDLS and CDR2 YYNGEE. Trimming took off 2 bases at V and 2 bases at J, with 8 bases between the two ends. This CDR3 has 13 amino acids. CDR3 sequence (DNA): TGTGCCAGCAGCGTGGCCTCTCCCTACGAGCAGTACTTC. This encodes CASSVASPYEQYF.

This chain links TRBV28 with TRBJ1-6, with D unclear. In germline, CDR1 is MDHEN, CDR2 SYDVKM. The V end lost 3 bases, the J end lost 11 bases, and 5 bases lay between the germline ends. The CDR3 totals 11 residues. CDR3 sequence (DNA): TGTGCCAGCAGTTTGAACACACCCCTCCACTTT. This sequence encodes CASSLNTPLHF. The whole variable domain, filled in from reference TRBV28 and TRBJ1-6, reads DVKVTQSSRYLVKRTGEKVFLECVQDMDHENMFWYRQDPGLGLRLIYFSYDVKMKEKGDIPEGYSVSREKKERFSLILESASTNQTSMYLCASSLNTPLHFGNGTRLTVT.

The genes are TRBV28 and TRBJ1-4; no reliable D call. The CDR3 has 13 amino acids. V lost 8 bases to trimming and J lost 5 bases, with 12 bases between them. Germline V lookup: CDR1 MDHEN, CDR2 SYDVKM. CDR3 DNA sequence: TGTGCCAGCGGGCTAGGTACAAATGAAAAACTGTTTTTT. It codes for CASGLGTNEKLFF.

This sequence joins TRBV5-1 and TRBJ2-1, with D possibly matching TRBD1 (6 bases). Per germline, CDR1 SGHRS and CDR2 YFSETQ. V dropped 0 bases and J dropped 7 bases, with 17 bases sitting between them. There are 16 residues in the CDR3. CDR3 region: CASSLGWAGVQNEQFF. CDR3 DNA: TGCGCCAGCAGCTTGGGATGGGCAGGGGTACAGAATGAGCAGTTCTTC. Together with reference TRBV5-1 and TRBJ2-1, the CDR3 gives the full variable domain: KAGVTQTPRYLIKTRGQQVTLSCSPISGHRSVSWYQQTPGQGLQFLFEYFSETQRNKGNFPGRFSGRQFSNSRSEMNVSTLELGDSALYLCASSLGWAGVQNEQFFGPGTRLTVL.

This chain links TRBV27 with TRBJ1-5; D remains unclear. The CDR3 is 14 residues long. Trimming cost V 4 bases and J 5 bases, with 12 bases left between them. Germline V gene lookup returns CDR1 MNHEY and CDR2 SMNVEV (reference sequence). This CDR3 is CASSYGSTYQPQHF. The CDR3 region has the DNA TGTGCCAGCAGTTACGGCAGTACCTATCAGCCCCAGCATTTT.

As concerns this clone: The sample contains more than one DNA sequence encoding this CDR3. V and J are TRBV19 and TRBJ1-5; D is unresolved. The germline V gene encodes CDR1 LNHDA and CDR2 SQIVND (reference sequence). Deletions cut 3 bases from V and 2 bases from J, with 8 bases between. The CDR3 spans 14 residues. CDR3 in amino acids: CASSIRQGNQPQHF. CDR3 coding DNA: TGTGCCAGTAGTATCCGGCAGGGCAATCAGCCCCAGCATTTT.

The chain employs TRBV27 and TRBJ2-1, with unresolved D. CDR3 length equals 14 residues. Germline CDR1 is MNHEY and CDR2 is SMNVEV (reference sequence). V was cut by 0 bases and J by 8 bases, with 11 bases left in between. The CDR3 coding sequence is TGTGCCAGCAGTTTATCTTCCCCCCTGGATGAGCAGTTCTTC. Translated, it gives CASSLSSPLDEQFF.

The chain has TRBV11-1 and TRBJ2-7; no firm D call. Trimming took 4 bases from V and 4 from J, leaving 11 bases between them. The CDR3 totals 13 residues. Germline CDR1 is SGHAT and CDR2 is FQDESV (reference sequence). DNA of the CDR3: TGTGCCAGCAGCTCCTCCCCTAGGTACGAGCAGTACTTC. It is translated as CASSSSPRYEQYF.

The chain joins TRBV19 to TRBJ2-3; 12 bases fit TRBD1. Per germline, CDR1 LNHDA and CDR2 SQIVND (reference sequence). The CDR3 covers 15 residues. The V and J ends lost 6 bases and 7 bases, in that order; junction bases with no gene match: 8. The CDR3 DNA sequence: TGTGCCAGTAGCTGGGACAGGGGGCTTCGAAATACGCAGTATTTT. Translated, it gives CASSWDRGLRNTQYF.

CDR3 amino acids: CASSFGNEQYF. Written as DNA, the CDR3 is TGTGCCAGCAGCTTTGGGAACGAGCAGTACTTC. The V and J genes are TRBV7-8 and TRBJ2-7; D unclear. CDR3 size: 11 residues. Germline CDR1 is SGHVS and CDR2 is FQNEAQ. The germline V and J ends were trimmed by 3 bases and 5 bases, with 5 bases remaining between them.

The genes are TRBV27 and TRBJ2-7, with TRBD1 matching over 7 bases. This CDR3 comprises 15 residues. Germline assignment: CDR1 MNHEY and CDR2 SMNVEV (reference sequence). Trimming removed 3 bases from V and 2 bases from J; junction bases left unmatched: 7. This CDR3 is CASSFNHRGAYEQYF. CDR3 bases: TGTGCCAGCAGTTTTAATCACAGGGGAGCCTACGAGCAGTACTTC.

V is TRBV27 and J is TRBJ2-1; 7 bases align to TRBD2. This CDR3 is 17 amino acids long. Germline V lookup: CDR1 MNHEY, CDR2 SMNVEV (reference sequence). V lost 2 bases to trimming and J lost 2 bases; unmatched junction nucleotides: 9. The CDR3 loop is CASSLGLIAGAYNEQFF. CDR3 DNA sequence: TGTGCCAGCAGTTTAGGCCTTATCGCGGGAGCCTACAATGAGCAGTTCTTC.

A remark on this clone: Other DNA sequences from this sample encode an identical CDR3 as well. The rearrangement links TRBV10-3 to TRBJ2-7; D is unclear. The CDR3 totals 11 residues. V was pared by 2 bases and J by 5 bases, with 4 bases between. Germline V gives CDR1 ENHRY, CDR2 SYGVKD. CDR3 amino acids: CAISEGHEQYF. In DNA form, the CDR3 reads TGTGCCATCAGTGAGGGCCACGAGCAGTACTTC.

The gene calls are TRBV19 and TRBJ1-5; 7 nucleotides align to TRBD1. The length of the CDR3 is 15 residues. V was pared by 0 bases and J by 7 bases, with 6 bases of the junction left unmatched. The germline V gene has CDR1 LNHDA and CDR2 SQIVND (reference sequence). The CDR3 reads CASSIDPGQSQPQHF. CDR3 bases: TGTGCCAGTAGTATAGATCCGGGACAGTCCCAGCCCCAGCATTTT.